This entry is about one TCR beta chain. Its antigen is currently unknown. CDR3 size: 14 residues. CDR1 SGHVS and CDR2 FNYEAQ come from the germline V gene. V was shortened by 3 bases and J by 7 bases, with 12 bases between the two germline ends. This specimen comes from a study of OX40 agonist ivuxolimab in advanced cancers. Study context: Ivuxolimab, which patients received intravenously every 2 weeks, was dosed at 0.01 to 10 mg/kg. There were three patients with partial responses, one having hepatocellular carcinoma and two cutaneous melanoma. Broader study findings: CD4+ T cells averaged fewer expanded clones than CD8+ T cells.

Measured with immunoSEQ multiplex PCR; TCRdb has only the in-frame clones, and not every one. The data show some 99,000 clones, roughly 87% seen once. The sequences come from CD4+ or CD8+ T cells sorted from blood, collected in a trial of the OX40 agonist ivuxolimab. The chain uses TRBV7-6 and TRBJ1-4; maybe TRBD1 (5 bases). This clonotype was sampled from an adult with an advanced solid tumor such as melanoma, head and neck, liver or kidney cancer. CDR3 protein: CASSLIGGGEKLFF. CDR3 DNA: TGTGCCAGCAGCTTGATTGGGGGTGGTGAAAAACTGTTTTTT.